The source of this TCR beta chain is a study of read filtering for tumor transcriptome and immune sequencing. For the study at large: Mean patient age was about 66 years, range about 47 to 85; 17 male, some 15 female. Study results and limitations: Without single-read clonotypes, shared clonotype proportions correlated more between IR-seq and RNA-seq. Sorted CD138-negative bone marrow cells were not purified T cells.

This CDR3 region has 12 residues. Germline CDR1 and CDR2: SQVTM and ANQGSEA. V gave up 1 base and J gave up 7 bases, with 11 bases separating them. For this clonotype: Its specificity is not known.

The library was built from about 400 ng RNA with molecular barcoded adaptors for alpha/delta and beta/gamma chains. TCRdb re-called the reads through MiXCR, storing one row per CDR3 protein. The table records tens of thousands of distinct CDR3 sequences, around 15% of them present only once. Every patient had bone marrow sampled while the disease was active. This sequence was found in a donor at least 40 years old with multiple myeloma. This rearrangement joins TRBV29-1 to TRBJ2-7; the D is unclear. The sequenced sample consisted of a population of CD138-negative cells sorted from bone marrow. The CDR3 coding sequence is TGCAGCGTTGAAGGGGTCCGTCGGGAGCAGTACTTC. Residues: CSVEGVRREQYF.